The 23 T cell receptor beta chains presented below share a single source sample, sequenced in a study of CD8+CD57+ T cells in acquired aplastic anemia. The use of genomic DNA as template underpinned the TCR beta VDJ and CDR3 profiling. TCRdb reanalysed the reads using MiXCR and keeps one entry per CDR3 protein. The sample includes 150,000 to 180,000 distinct CDR3 sequences, about 52% seen only once; the top ten take 9.5% to 15%. Individuals selected for sequencing had exhibited CD8+CD57+ cell expansion on flow cytometry. The sample comprised sorted CD4+, CD8+, or CD8+CD57+ T cells (not recorded which) from PBMCs. Source of these receptors: a human donor with aplastic anemia.

The V call is TRBV29-1, the J call TRBJ1-2, with D perhaps TRBD1 (5 bases). The germline V gene has CDR1 SQVTM and CDR2 ANQGSEA. V was clipped by 7 bases and J by 8 bases, with 20 bases between them. The CDR3 runs 13 residues. The CDR3 protein is CSAPQIAGSGYTF. CDR3 DNA: TGCAGCGCCCCCCAAATAGCAGGGAGCGGCTACACCTTC.

This clonotype has ten or more counts. J is TRBJ1-1 and V is TRBV7-6; D is unresolved. CDR3 length: 17 residues. V was pared by 5 bases and J by 0 bases, with 19 bases between. Per the germline V gene, CDR1 is SGHVS and CDR2 is FNYEAQ. The CDR3 coding sequence is TGTGCCAGCAGCCTGAGTGGTGGCGTAAGTTTGAACACTGAAGCTTTCTTT. Its protein is CASSLSGGVSLNTEAFF.

This sequence joins TRBV2 and TRBJ2-1; D may be TRBD2 (6 bases). CDR3 length equals 15 residues. CDR1 is SNHLY and CDR2 is FYNNEI in the germline V gene. Trimming stripped 7 bases from V and 3 bases from J, with 16 bases between. The CDR3 region has the DNA TGTGCCAGCACCTCCGGACGGGGGAGCTACAATGAGCAGTTCTTC. It yields the protein CASTSGRGSYNEQFF.

The chain recombines TRBV24-1 with TRBJ2-1; either TRBD1 or TRBD2 may fit D (5 bases each). The CDR3 length is 15 residues. With 3 bases removed from V and 8 bases from J, the gap between germline ends came to 16 bases. The V gene's germline CDR1 is KGHDR and CDR2 SFDVKD. CDR3 DNA: TGTGCCACCAGTGATGTGACAAGGGGAGTATATGAGCAGTTCTTC. It is translated as CATSDVTRGVYEQFF.

With regard to this clonotype: An end of the junction does not agree with germline; a read error may underlie this. The chain carries TRBV7-9 and TRBJ2-4; D not resolved. CDR1 is SEHNR, CDR2 FQNEAQ, per germline (reference sequence). CDR3 length: 12 residues. The CDR3 region has the DNA TGTGCCAGCAGCCCCCACCAAAACATTCTGTACTTC. Its protein is CASSPHQNILYF. The full variable domain, in which reference TRBV7-9 and TRBJ2-4 provide the parts outside the CDR3, is DTGVSQNPRHKITKRGQNVTFRCDPISEHNRLYWYRQTLGQGPEFLTYFQNEAQLEKSRLLSDRFSAERPKGSFSTLEIQRTEQGDSAMYLCASSPHQNILYFGAGTRLSVL.

This clonotype was seen ten or more times. The chain carries TRBV19 and TRBJ1-4, with 10 bases that match TRBD1. The trim removed 7 bases at V and 10 bases at J, leaving 6 bases unmatched. This CDR3 is built from 13 residues. Germline CDR1 LNHDA, CDR2 SQIVND (reference sequence). The CDR3 is CASTWDRGGKLFF. CDR3 DNA sequence: TGTGCCAGTACCTGGGACAGGGGAGGAAAACTGTTTTTT.

As for this clonotype: The germline gene is not matched at one end of the junction; a read error may be the cause. The chain combines TRBV7-2 with TRBJ2-1; the match to TRBD1 covers 9 bases. CDR1 is SGHTA, CDR2 FQGNSA, per germline. The CDR3 length is 14 residues. CDR3 coding DNA: TGTGACAGCACCGAGGACAGGGGAAGGAATGAGCAGTTCTTC. This encodes CDSTEDRGRNEQFF.

In its sample, this clonotype was seen once. This rearrangement joins TRBV29-1 to TRBJ1-1, with 7 bases aligning to TRBD1. Germline V gene lookup returns CDR1 SQVTM and CDR2 ANQGSEA. J gave up 4 bases and V 4 bases, and 15 bases lay outside the gene matches. This CDR3 spans 16 amino acids. CDR3 nucleotide sequence: TGCAGCGTTGGGCCCGGTCAGGGGGGAAGGGGCACTGAAGCTTTCTTT. This codes for CSVGPGQGGRGTEAFF.

In this sample, this clonotype turned up many times. The rearrangement uses TRBV2 and TRBJ2-5; possible D gene TRBD2, 5 bases. The CDR3 covers 14 residues. V lost 8 bases, J lost 5 bases, and 18 bases lay in between. The germline V gene encodes CDR1 SNHLY and CDR2 FYNNEI. CDR3 coding DNA: TGTGCCAGCCCCGCGGGTGTATCCAGGGAGACCCAGTACTTC. Its protein is CASPAGVSRETQYF.

This clonotype was found a few times. V usage is TRBV20-1 and J usage is TRBJ1-5, with D hard to call. V lost 6 bases, J lost 9 bases, and 15 bases lay in between. The CDR3 has 12 amino acids. The germline V gene has CDR1 DFQATT and CDR2 SNEGSKA (reference sequence). CDR3 residues: CSALNDMRPQHF. CDR3 DNA sequence: TGCAGTGCCCTTAATGATATGAGGCCCCAGCATTTT.

For this clonotype: A read error may produce the germline difference seen at one junction end. CDR3 DNA: TGTGCCAGCGGCCACGTGGGACAGCTCTCTGGGGCCAACGTCCTGACTTTC. Translated: CASGHVGQLSGANVLTF. The gene calls are TRBV16 and TRBJ2-6; 7 positions agree with TRBD1. The CDR3 sequence is 17 residues long. From germline, CDR1 is KGHSY and CDR2 FQNENV.

This clonotype was seen more than once but under ten times. This chain joins TRBV7-9 and TRBJ1-2, with TRBD1 matching 7 bases. CDR3 length: 13 amino acids. Germline assignment: CDR1 SEHNR and CDR2 FQNEAQ (reference sequence). The junction had 1 base not matched to a gene; V was cut back by 4 bases and J by 2 bases. This CDR3 reads CASSSQGNYGYTF. The CDR3 coding sequence is TGTGCCAGCAGCTCACAGGGGAACTATGGCTACACCTTC.

Note on this clonotype: A clone one base away is much larger, so this may be a read error. V gene TRBV9 combines with J gene TRBJ2-7, with D possibly being TRBD2 (6 bases). Germline values: CDR1 SGDLS, CDR2 YYNGEE. This CDR3 comprises 15 residues. V was shortened by 4 bases and J by 3 bases, with 17 bases between the two germline ends. The CDR3 nucleotides read TGTGCCAGCAGCCCCGGACCTGCGGGGAGCTACGAGCAGTACTTC. This encodes CASSPGPAGSYEQYF.

There are many counts of this clonotype. The chain uses TRBV3-1 and TRBJ2-3; 10 bases match TRBD2. After removal of 4 bases from V and 2 bases from J, the junction contained 9 bases not matched to a gene. CDR1 is LGHDT and CDR2 is YNNKEL in the germline V gene (reference sequence). CDR3 length equals 17 residues. CDR3 amino acids: CASSRGQRGGVTDTQYF. The CDR3 DNA reads as TGTGCCAGCAGCCGAGGACAGCGGGGGGGGGTCACAGATACGCAGTATTTT.

V and J are TRBV5-1 and TRBJ1-6; no clear D gene. The CDR3 is made up of 14 amino acids. Germline V gene sequence: CDR1 SGHRS, CDR2 YFSETQ. The V end lost 2 bases, the J end lost 5 bases, and 8 bases lay between the germline ends. The CDR3 DNA is TGCGCCAGCAGCTTAGGTCCAAATAATTCACCCCTCCACTTT. Translated: CASSLGPNNSPLHF. Full variable domain (missing parts from reference TRBV5-1 and TRBJ1-6): KAGVTQTPRYLIKTRGQQVTLSCSPISGHRSVSWYQQTPGQGLQFLFEYFSETQRNKGNFPGRFSGRQFSNSRSEMNVSTLELGDSALYLCASSLGPNNSPLHFGNGTRLTVT.

The chain carries TRBV20-1 and TRBJ1-1, with TRBD1 as a possible D gene (5 bases). The germline V gene has CDR1 DFQATT and CDR2 SNEGSKA (reference sequence). The CDR3 consists of 16 residues. V lost 6 bases and J 0 bases, leaving 20 bases between the germline ends. This CDR3 reads CSASSKSQVLNTEAFF. The CDR3 nucleotides read TGCAGTGCCAGCAGCAAATCACAGGTTCTGAACACTGAAGCTTTCTTT.

The gene calls are TRBV11-1 and TRBJ2-6; no reliable D call. Between the trimmed V and J ends, which lost 6 bases and 4 bases, there was a span of 19 bases. The CDR3 totals 17 residues. CDR1 is SGHAT, CDR2 FQDESV, per germline (reference sequence). The CDR3 region has the DNA TGTGCCAGCAGGTTCAGACACGTAGCAACAGGGGCCAACGTCCTGACTTTC. Translated: CASRFRHVATGANVLTF.

Ten or more counts support this clonotype. The rearrangement uses TRBV9 and TRBJ2-7; either TRBD1 or TRBD2 may supply D (5 bases each). The CDR3 has 13 residues. Germline loops: CDR1 SGDLS, CDR2 YYNGEE. Trimming pared 4 bases from V and 13 bases from J, leaving 21 bases between. CDR3 DNA: TGTGCCAGCAGCCCACGGGACGGGCGGTTGATTTACTTC. This translates into CASSPRDGRLIYF. The full variable domain, completed using reference TRBV9 and TRBJ2-7, is DSGVTQTPKHLITATGQRVTLRCSPRSGDLSVYWYQQSLDQGLQFLIQYYNGEERAKGNILERFSAQQFPDLHSELNLSSLELGDSALYFCASSPRDGRLIYFGPGTRLTVT.

The V and J genes are TRBV7-2 and TRBJ2-3; 12 nucleotides align to TRBD2. V lost 8 bases to trimming and J lost 3 bases; unmatched junction nucleotides: 0. Germline CDR1 reads SGHTA; CDR2 reads FQGNSA. The CDR3 is made up of 13 amino acids. The CDR3 region has the DNA TGTGCCAGCCTAGCGGGGGGGACAGATACGCAGTATTTT. Translated: CASLAGGTDTQYF. The full variable domain, completed using reference TRBV7-2 and TRBJ2-3, is GAGVSQSPSNKVTEKGKDVELRCDPISGHTALYWYRQSLGQGLEFLIYFQGNSAPDKSGLPSDRFSAERTGGSVSTLTIQRTQQEDSAVYLCASLAGGTDTQYFGPGTRLTVL.

A remark on this clonotype: Germline is not matched at one junction end, which may reflect a read error. The V gene is TRBV27, the J gene TRBJ1-2; tentatively, D is TRBD1 (5 bases). From germline, CDR1 is MNHEY and CDR2 SMNVEV (reference sequence). This CDR3 is built from 14 residues. CDR3 residues: CASRFGDSPYGYTF. The CDR3 bases are TGTGCCAGCCGTTTTGGAGACAGTCCATATGGCTACACCTTC.

The chain couples TRBV20-1 to TRBJ1-1, with no clear D. Per the germline V gene, CDR1 is DFQATT and CDR2 is SNEGSKA (reference sequence). The CDR3 is made up of 13 amino acids. Trimming stripped 2 bases from V and 6 bases from J, with 13 bases between. CDR3 region: CSARHRPGPEAFF. CDR3 DNA sequence: TGCAGTGCTAGACACCGTCCCGGCCCTGAAGCTTTCTTT.

In the case of this clonotype: A much larger clone is a single base away; this may be a read error. The chain employs TRBV5-6 and TRBJ2-2, with a weak D call TRBD1 (7 bases). V was pared by 4 bases and J by 3 bases, with 16 bases between. Germline V gene sequence: CDR1 SGHDT, CDR2 YYEEEE. The CDR3 is 16 residues long. CDR3 residues: CASSPGGSADTGELFF. As DNA, the CDR3 is TGTGCCAGCAGCCCAGGGGGGTCAGCGGACACCGGGGAGCTGTTTTTT. Together with reference TRBV5-6 and TRBJ2-2, the CDR3 gives the full variable domain: DAGVTQSPTHLIKTRGQQVTLRCSPKSGHDTVSWYQQALGQGPQFIFQYYEEEERQRGNFPDRFSGHQFPNYSSELNVNALLLGDSALYLCASSPGGSADTGELFFGEGSRLTVL.

The chain combines TRBV7-9 with TRBJ1-1; 9 bases match TRBD1. The length of the CDR3 is 15 residues. Germline loops: CDR1 SEHNR, CDR2 FQNEAQ (reference sequence). With 5 bases clipped from V and 2 bases from J, the junction kept 6 bases outside the gene matches. The CDR3 is CASSRMTGGNTEAFF. CDR3 nucleotides: TGTGCCAGCAGCCGTATGACAGGGGGTAACACTGAAGCTTTCTTT.